Below are 14 T cell receptor beta chains sequenced from a single sample in a study of human T cells and chemical hapten exposure. TCRdb processed the RACE reads anew with MiXCR; each CDR3 protein has one entry. Here the sample spans approximately 80,000 distinct CDR3 sequences, about 10% being singletons. Described time point: patch test 1, 2 weeks after DPC sensitization. Treatment meaning: therapeutic diphenylcyclopropenone sensitization with weekly scalp DPC. The specimen was whole blood, collected in connection with sensitization to the hapten diphenylcyclopropenone (DPC). These receptors originate from a woman aged 50 to 60 with alopecia areata. Some clones in this sample may be carry-over from other donors' samples.

The rearrangement links TRBV20-1 to TRBJ1-1; 7 bases map to TRBD1. Germline V gene lookup returns CDR1 DFQATT and CDR2 SNEGSKA (reference sequence). The CDR3 has 11 residues. The CDR3 DNA reads TGCAGAGTCAACAGGGGCACTGAAGCTTTCTTT. It yields the protein CRVNRGTEAFF.

The chain employs TRBV5-5 and TRBJ2-3; D gene ambiguous. CDR3 size: 14 residues. V lost 0 bases to trimming and J lost 2 bases, with 7 bases between them. CDR1 and CDR2 (germline): SGHKS, YYEKEE (reference sequence). The CDR3 loop reads CASSLVGVTDTQYF. The CDR3 nucleotides are TGTGCCAGCAGCTTGGTTGGGGTCACAGATACGCAGTATTTT.

This clonotype was seen repeatedly, ten times or more. The V gene is TRBV7-6, the J gene TRBJ2-7; D is possibly TRBD2 (6 bases). CDR1 SGHVS and CDR2 FNYEAQ come from the germline V gene. The V and J ends lost 5 bases and 0 bases respectively, with 17 bases between them. This CDR3 comprises 16 residues. The CDR3 nucleotides are TGTGCCAGCAGCCTGGCAGGAGGGGCGAGCTCCTACGAGCAGTACTTC. This encodes CASSLAGGASSYEQYF.

This clonotype has more than one count but fewer than ten. The chain uses TRBV12-3 or TRBV12-4 and TRBJ2-1, with D possibly TRBD2 on 6 matching bases. The length of the CDR3 is 13 residues. Deletions cut 2 bases from V and 9 bases from J, with 11 bases between. CDR3 sequence: CASSLRVEGEQFF. CDR3 nucleotide sequence: TGTGCCAGCAGTTTAAGGGTGGAGGGTGAGCAGTTCTTC.

This clonotype was counted many times. The rearrangement joins TRBV2 to TRBJ2-4; D is uncertain. Germline lookup yields CDR1 SNHLY and CDR2 FYNNEI. The CDR3 is 13 amino acids. V was clipped by 7 bases and J by 6 bases, with 13 bases between them. CDR3 sequence reads: CASTVGDGNIQYF. The CDR3 nucleotides read TGTGCCAGCACCGTTGGGGATGGAAACATTCAGTACTTC.

This clonotype was counted many times. The V call is TRBV30, the J call TRBJ2-1; 11 bases align to TRBD2. Germline lookup yields CDR1 GTSNPN and CDR2 SVGIG (reference sequence). The CDR3 has 16 residues. V gave up 4 bases and J gave up 5 bases; unmatched junction bases: 10. The CDR3 spells CAWTKIGTSGNNEQFF. CDR3 nucleotide sequence: TGTGCCTGGACCAAAATTGGGACTAGCGGAAACAATGAGCAGTTCTTC.

This clonotype was found many times. The CDR3 spells CASSQGQLGELFF. The CDR3 DNA sequence: TGTGCCAGCAGCCAAGGACAGCTCGGGGAGCTGTTTTTT. The rearrangement joins TRBV7-2 to TRBJ2-2; D might be TRBD1 (6 bases). Germline CDR1 reads SGHTA; CDR2 reads FQGNSA. The CDR3 extends over 13 amino acids. The V end was cut by 5 bases, the J end by 7 bases, with 11 bases between.

The chain couples TRBV10-3 to TRBJ1-5; no firm D call. V lost 5 bases to trimming and J lost 0 bases, with 17 bases between them. CDR3 length: 17 residues. CDR1 and CDR2 (germline): ENHRY, SYGVKD. This CDR3 is CAISQTGGQNSNQPQHF. The CDR3 DNA reads as TGTGCCATCAGTCAGACCGGAGGGCAGAATAGCAATCAGCCCCAGCATTTT.

This clonotype was seen ten or more times. The chain uses TRBV20-1 and TRBJ2-1; 11 bases match TRBD2. Germline assignment: CDR1 DFQATT and CDR2 SNEGSKA (reference sequence). The CDR3 consists of 14 residues. With V trimmed by 5 bases and J by 2 bases, 2 bases remained unmatched. CDR3 nucleotides: TGCAGTGCTCGTAGCGGGAGGGCCTACAATGAGCAGTTCTTC. Residues: CSARSGRAYNEQFF.

This clonotype was found a few times. The chain employs TRBV27 and TRBJ2-1, with a weak D call TRBD1 (6 bases). This CDR3 comprises 14 residues. Trimming pared 6 bases from V and 3 bases from J, leaving 12 bases between. Germline V gene sequence: CDR1 MNHEY, CDR2 SMNVEV (reference sequence). CDR3 DNA: TGTGCCAGCAGCTTAGGCAGGGGCTACAATGAGCAGTTCTTC. It codes for CASSLGRGYNEQFF.

This clonotype showed up many times. The rearrangement joins TRBV18 to TRBJ2-3, with 8 positions matching TRBD2. Germline values: CDR1 KGHSH, CDR2 LQKENI. Trimming at V came to 3 bases and at J to 0 bases, leaving 2 bases not matched to a gene. The CDR3 runs 15 residues. CDR3 residues: CASSPPGGSTDTQYF. The CDR3 DNA follows: TGTGCCAGCTCACCGCCGGGAGGGAGCACAGATACGCAGTATTTT.

Many counts were recorded for this clonotype. V usage is TRBV28 and J usage is TRBJ2-2, with TRBD2 as a possible D gene (5 bases). V lost 4 bases and J 2 bases, leaving 17 bases between the germline ends. This CDR3 has 17 residues. Germline V gives CDR1 MDHEN, CDR2 SYDVKM. The CDR3 coding sequence is TGTGCCAGCAGTTACCTGTTGGAGGAGGTCAACACCGGGGAGCTGTTTTTT. This codes for CASSYLLEEVNTGELFF.

The chain is built from TRBV5-1 and TRBJ2-1; no reliable D call. CDR3 length: 13 residues. Germline CDR1 reads SGHRS; CDR2 reads YFSETQ. Trimming stripped 0 bases from V and 8 bases from J, with 9 bases between. In nucleotides, the CDR3 is TGCGCCAGCAGCTTGGTCAGTAGGGATGAGCAGTTCTTC. It is translated as CASSLVSRDEQFF.

J is TRBJ2-7 and V is TRBV3-1, with TRBD1 as a possible D gene (5 bases). Trimming cost V 5 bases and J 2 bases, with 13 bases left between them. Germline assignment: CDR1 LGHDT and CDR2 YNNKEL (reference sequence). CDR3 length equals 14 residues. Here the CDR3 DNA reads TGTGCCAGCAGCAATCGACAGAAGACCTACGAGCAGTACTTC. Translation: CASSNRQKTYEQYF.